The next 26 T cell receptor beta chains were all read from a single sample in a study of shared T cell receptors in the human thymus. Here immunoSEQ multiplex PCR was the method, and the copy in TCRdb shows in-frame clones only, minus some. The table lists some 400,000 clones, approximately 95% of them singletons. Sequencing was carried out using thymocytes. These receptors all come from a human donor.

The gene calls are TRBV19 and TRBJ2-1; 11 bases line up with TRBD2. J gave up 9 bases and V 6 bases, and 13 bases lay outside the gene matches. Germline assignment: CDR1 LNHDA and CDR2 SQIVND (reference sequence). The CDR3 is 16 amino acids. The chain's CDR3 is CASSVPGTSGSGEQFF. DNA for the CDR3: TGTGCCAGTAGCGTTCCCGGGACTAGCGGCTCTGGTGAGCAGTTCTTC.

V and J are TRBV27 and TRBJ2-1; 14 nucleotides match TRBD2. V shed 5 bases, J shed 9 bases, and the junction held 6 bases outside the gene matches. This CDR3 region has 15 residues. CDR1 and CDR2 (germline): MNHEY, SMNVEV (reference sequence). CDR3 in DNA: TGTGCCAGCAGTCCGGGACTAGCGGGAGCGTCTGAGCAGTTCTTC. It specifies CASSPGLAGASEQFF.

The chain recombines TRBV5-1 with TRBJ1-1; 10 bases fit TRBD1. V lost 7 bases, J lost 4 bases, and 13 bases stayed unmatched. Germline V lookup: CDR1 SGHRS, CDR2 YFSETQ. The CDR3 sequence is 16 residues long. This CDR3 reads CASLPGTGEESTEAFF. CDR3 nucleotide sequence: TGCGCCAGCCTGCCCGGGACAGGGGAGGAGAGCACTGAAGCTTTCTTT.

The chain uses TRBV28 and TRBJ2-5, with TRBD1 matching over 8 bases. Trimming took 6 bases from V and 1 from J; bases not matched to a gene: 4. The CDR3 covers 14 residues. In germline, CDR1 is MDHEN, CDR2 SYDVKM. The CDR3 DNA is TGTGCCAGCAGAGGACAGGGAGGCCAAGAGACCCAGTACTTC. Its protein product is CASRGQGGQETQYF.

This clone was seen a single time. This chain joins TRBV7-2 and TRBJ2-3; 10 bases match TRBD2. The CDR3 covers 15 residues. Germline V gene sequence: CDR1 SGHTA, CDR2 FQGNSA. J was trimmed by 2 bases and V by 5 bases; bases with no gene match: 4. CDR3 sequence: CASSQTSGITDTQYF. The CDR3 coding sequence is TGTGCCAGCAGCCAAACTAGCGGGATCACAGATACGCAGTATTTT.

The CDR3 is CATDERTGSSANYGYTF. CDR3 coding DNA: TGTGCCACCGACGAGAGGACAGGGTCATCAGCTAACTATGGCTACACCTTC. The J gene is TRBJ1-2, the V gene TRBV27, with TRBD1 identical over 8 bases. The CDR3 covers 17 residues. The J segment lost 0 bases and the V segment lost 10 bases, leaving 16 bases of the junction unmatched. The germline V gene has CDR1 MNHEY and CDR2 SMNVEV (reference sequence).

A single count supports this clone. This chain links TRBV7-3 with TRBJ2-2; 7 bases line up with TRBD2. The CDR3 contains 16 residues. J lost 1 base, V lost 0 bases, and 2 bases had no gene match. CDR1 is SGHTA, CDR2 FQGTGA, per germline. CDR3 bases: TGTGCCAGCAGCTTAACGGCTAGCGGGAACACCGGGGAGCTGTTTTTT. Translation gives CASSLTASGNTGELFF.

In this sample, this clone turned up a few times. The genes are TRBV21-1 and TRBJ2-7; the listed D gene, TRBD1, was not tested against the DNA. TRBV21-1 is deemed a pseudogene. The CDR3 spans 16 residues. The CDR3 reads CASSIRQGSSGYEQYF. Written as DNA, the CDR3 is TGTGCCAGCAGCATAAGACAGGGGTCCTCTGGTTACGAGCAGTACTTC.

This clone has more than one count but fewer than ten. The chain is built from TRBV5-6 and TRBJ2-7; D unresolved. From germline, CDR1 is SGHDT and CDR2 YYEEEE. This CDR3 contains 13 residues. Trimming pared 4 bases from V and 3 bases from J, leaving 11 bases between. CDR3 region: CASSLRKVYEQYF. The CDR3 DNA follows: TGTGCCAGCAGCCTACGAAAGGTCTACGAGCAGTACTTC. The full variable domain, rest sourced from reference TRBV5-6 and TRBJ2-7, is DAGVTQSPTHLIKTRGQQVTLRCSPKSGHDTVSWYQQALGQGPQFIFQYYEEEERQRGNFPDRFSGHQFPNYSSELNVNALLLGDSALYLCASSLRKVYEQYFGPGTRLTVT.

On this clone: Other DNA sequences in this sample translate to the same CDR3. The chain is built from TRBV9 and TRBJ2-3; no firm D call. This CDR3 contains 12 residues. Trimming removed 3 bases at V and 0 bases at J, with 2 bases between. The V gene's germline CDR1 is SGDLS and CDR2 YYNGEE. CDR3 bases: TGTGCCAGCAGCGCCAGCACAGATACGCAGTATTTT. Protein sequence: CASSASTDTQYF.

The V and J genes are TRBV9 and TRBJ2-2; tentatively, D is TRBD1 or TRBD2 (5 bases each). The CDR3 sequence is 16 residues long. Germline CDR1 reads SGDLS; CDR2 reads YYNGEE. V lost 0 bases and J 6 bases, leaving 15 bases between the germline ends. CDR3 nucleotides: TGTGCCAGCAGCGTAGAGGGGAGAGTAGGGGCCGGGGAGCTGTTTTTT. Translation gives CASSVEGRVGAGELFF.

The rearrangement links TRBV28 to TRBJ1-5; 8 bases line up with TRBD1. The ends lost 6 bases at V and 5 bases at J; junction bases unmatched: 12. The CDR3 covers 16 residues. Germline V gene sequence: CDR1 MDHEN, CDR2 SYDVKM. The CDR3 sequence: CASRQVTGALYQPQHF. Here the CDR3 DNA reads TGTGCCAGCAGACAAGTGACAGGGGCCCTTTATCAGCCCCAGCATTTT. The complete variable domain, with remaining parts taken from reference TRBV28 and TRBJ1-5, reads DVKVTQSSRYLVKRTGEKVFLECVQDMDHENMFWYRQDPGLGLRLIYFSYDVKMKEKGDIPEGYSVSREKKERFSLILESASTNQTSMYLCASRQVTGALYQPQHFGDGTRLSIL.

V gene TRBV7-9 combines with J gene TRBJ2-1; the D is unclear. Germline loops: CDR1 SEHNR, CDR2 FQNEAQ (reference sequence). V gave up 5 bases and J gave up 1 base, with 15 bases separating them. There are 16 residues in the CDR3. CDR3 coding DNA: TGTGCCAGCAGCGACGACAAGGGTCTTTCCTACAATGAGCAGTTCTTC. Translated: CASSDDKGLSYNEQFF. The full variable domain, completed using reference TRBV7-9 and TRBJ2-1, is DTGVSQNPRHKITKRGQNVTFRCDPISEHNRLYWYRQTLGQGPEFLTYFQNEAQLEKSRLLSDRFSAERPKGSFSTLEIQRTEQGDSAMYLCASSDDKGLSYNEQFFGPGTRLTVL.

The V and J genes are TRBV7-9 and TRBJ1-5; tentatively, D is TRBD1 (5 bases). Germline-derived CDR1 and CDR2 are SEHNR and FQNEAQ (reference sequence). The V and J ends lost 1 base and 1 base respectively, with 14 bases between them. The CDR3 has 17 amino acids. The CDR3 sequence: CASSLEPGPISNQPQHF. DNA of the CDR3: TGTGCCAGCAGCTTAGAGCCGGGACCGATCAGCAATCAGCCCCAGCATTTT.

The CDR3 here is CASSYNREGYTF. The DNA for the CDR3 is TGTGCCAGCAGCTATAACAGGGAGGGCTACACCTTC. This chain connects TRBV11-2 to TRBJ1-2, with D possibly being TRBD1 (6 bases). The CDR3 extends over 12 amino acids. Looked up from germline, CDR1 is SGHAT and CDR2 is FQNNGV. The V end lost 4 bases, the J end lost 8 bases, and 11 bases lay between the germline ends.

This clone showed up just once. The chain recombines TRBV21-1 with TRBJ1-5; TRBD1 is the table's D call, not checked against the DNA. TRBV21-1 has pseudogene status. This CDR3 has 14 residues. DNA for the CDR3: TGTGCCAGCAGCATCCCGACAGGCAATCAGCCCCAGCATTTT. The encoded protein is CASSIPTGNQPQHF.

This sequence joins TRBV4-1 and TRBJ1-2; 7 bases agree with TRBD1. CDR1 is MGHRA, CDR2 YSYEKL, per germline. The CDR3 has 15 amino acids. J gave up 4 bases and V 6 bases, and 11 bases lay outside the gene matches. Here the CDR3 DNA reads TGCGCCAGCAGGCCCGGCCCCCGGGACAGCTATGGCTACACCTTC. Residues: CASRPGPRDSYGYTF.

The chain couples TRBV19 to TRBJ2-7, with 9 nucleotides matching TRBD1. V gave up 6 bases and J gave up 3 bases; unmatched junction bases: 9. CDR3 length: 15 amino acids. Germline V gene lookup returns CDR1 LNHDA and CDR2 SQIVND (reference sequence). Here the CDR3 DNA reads TGTGCCAGTAGCATGGGACAGGGTCGAGTCTACGAGCAGTACTTC. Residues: CASSMGQGRVYEQYF.

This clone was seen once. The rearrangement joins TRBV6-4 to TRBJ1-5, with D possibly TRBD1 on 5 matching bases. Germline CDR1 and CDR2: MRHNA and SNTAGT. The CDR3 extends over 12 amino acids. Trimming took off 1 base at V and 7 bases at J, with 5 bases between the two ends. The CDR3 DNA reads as TGTGCCAGCAGTGACTACAGGCAGCCCCAGCATTTT. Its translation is CASSDYRQPQHF.

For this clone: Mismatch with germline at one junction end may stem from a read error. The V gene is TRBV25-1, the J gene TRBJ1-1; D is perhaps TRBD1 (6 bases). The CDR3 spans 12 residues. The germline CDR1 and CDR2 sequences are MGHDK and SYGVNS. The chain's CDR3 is CPKPQGTTEAFF. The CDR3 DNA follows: TGCCCTAAGCCCCAGGGGACAACTGAAGCTTTCTTT.

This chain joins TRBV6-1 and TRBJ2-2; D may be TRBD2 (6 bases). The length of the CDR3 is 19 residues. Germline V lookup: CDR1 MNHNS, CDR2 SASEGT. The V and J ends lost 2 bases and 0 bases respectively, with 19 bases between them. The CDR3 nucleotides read TGTGCCAGCAGTGAATTACGGAGGGGAAGAACCGCGAACACCGGGGAGCTGTTTTTT. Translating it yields CASSELRRGRTANTGELFF.

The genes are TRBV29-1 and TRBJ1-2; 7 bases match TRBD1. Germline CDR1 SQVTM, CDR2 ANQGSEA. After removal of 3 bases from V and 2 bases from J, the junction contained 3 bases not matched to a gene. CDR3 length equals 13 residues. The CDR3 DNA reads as TGCAGCGTTGAGCAGGGGGGAAACTATGGCTACACCTTC. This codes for CSVEQGGNYGYTF.

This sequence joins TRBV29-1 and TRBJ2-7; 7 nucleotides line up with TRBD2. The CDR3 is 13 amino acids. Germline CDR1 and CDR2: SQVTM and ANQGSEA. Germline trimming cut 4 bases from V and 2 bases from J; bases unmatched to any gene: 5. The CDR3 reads CSVGASGAYEQYF. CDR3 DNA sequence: TGCAGCGTTGGGGCTAGCGGTGCCTACGAGCAGTACTTC.

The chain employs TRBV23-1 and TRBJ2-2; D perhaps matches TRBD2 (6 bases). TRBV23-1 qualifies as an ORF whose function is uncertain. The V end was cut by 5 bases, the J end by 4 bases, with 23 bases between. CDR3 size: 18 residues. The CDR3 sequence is CASSSGPWTIPSTGELFF. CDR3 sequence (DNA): TGCGCCAGCAGTTCCGGGCCTTGGACTATCCCATCCACCGGGGAGCTGTTTTTT.

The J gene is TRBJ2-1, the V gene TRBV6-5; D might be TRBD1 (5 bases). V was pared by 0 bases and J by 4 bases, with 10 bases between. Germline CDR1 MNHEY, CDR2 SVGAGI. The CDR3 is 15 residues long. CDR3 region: CASSYSPTEYNEQFF. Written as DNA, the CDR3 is TGTGCCAGCAGTTACTCGCCGACAGAGTACAATGAGCAGTTCTTC.

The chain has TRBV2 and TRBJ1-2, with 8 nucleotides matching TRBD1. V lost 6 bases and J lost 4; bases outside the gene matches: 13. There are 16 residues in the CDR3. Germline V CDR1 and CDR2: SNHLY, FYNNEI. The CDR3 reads CASRHRQGPSFYGYTF. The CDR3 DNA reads TGTGCCAGCAGGCATCGACAGGGGCCGAGCTTCTATGGCTACACCTTC.